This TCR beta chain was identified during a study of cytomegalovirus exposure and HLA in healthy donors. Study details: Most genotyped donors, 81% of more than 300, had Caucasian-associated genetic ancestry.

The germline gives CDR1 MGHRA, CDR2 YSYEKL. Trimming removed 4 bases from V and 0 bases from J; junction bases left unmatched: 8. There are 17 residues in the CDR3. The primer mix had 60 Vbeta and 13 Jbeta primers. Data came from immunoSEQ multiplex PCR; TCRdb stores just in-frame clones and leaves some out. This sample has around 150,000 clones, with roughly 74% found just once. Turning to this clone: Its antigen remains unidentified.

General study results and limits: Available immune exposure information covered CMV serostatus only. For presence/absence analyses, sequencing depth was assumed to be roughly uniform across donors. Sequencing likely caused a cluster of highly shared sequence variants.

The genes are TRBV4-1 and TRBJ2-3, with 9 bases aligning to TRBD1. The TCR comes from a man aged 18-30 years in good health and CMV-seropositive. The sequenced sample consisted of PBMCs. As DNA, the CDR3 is TGCGCCAGCAGCCTAACAACCGGGACAGGGAGCACAGATACGCAGTATTTT. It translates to CASSLTTGTGSTDTQYF.